This TCR beta chain was observed in a study of T cell responses to AZD1222 COVID-19 vaccine. This CDR3 is 13 amino acids long. Germline loops: CDR1 SNHLY, CDR2 FYNNEI. V lost 4 bases and J lost 5, with 9 bases in between. Measured with immunoSEQ multiplex PCR; TCRdb has only the in-frame clones, and not every one. The sample holds around 140,000 clones, 93% seen once. As to this clone: Its matching antigen is unknown. The identical CDR3 is also encoded by other nucleotide sequences in the sample.

Notes on the study in general: Seropositive AZD1222 recipients at baseline numbered only six or seven. Clonal diversity may have been underestimated, and the donors were mostly white British, with more females than males.

The sequences come from peripheral blood, collected on day 0 of MenACWY control vaccination. The chain links TRBV2 to TRBJ1-5, with a possible D match to TRBD1 (6 bases). This receptor was obtained from an adult in good health. The CDR3 region has the DNA TGTGCCAGCAGTGTCTGGGGGCATCAGCCCCAGCATTTT. Protein product: CASSVWGHQPQHF.